The 23 T cell receptor beta chains reported below all come from one sample, sequenced in a study of cytomegalovirus exposure and HLA in healthy donors. Vbeta (60) and Jbeta (13) primers were used in the PCR. Data came from immunoSEQ multiplex PCR; TCRdb stores just in-frame clones and leaves some out. The sample includes around 170,000 clones, 60% to 85% of them seen just once. Sequenced material: PBMCs. Receptors originate from a woman aged 50 to 65 in good health and CMV-seropositive.

This chain uses TRBV18 with TRBJ1-2; D gene ambiguous. This CDR3 is built from 15 residues. Germline CDR1 is KGHSH and CDR2 is LQKENI. Trimming removed 2 bases from V and 0 bases from J, with 10 bases in between. The CDR3 DNA follows: TGTGCCAGCTCACCAATCGCGGAGGCTAACTATGGCTACACCTTC. Residues: CASSPIAEANYGYTF.

The chain has TRBV12-5 and TRBJ1-1, with unresolved D. The CDR3 runs to 12 residues. V was cut by 8 bases and J by 10 bases, with 17 bases left in between. The germline CDR1 and CDR2 sequences are LGHNT and FRNRAP. As DNA, the CDR3 is TGTGCTAGTCGGGAGACTGCGGCGGTAGCTTTCTTT. It yields the protein CASRETAAVAFF.

The chain uses TRBV19 and TRBJ2-2; 9 bases are shared with TRBD1. Trimming took 11 bases from V and 3 from J; bases not matched to a gene: 10. The CDR3 runs 15 residues. The germline CDR1 and CDR2 sequences are LNHDA and SQIVND (reference sequence). In DNA, the CDR3 is TGTGCCTGTGGGCCCGGGACAGGGCACACCGGGGAGCTGTTTTTT. It specifies CACGPGTGHTGELFF.

The chain carries TRBV9 and TRBJ2-5; 7 bases fit TRBD1. The length of the CDR3 is 13 residues. CDR1 and CDR2 (germline): SGDLS, YYNGEE. V lost 4 bases, J lost 3 bases, and 3 bases stayed unmatched. The CDR3 nucleotides are TGTGCCAGCAGCCGGACAGGAGAAGAGACCCAGTACTTC. This sequence encodes CASSRTGEETQYF. The full variable domain, its missing parts supplied by reference TRBV9 and TRBJ2-5, is DSGVTQTPKHLITATGQRVTLRCSPRSGDLSVYWYQQSLDQGLQFLIQYYNGEERAKGNILERFSAQQFPDLHSELNLSSLELGDSALYFCASSRTGEETQYFGPGTRLLVL.

This chain links TRBV7-9 with TRBJ2-5, with 9 bases fitting TRBD1. With the DNA end fitting TRBJ2-7 better, the J assignment may be wrong. The CDR3 is 17 amino acids. Germline V CDR1 and CDR2: SEHNR, FQNEAQ (reference sequence). CDR3 sequence: CASSDVLTGTGIYEQYF. Written as DNA, the CDR3 is TGTGCCAGCAGCGACGTGTTGACCGGGACAGGGATCTACGAGCAGTACTTC.

The chain combines TRBV19 with TRBJ1-1; no clear D gene. Trimming pared 4 bases from V and 0 bases from J, leaving 6 bases between. This CDR3 has 13 amino acids. Germline V gene data show CDR1 as LNHDA and CDR2 as SQIVND (reference sequence). The CDR3 spells CASSNTVNTEAFF. DNA for the CDR3: TGTGCCAGTAGTAATACAGTGAACACTGAAGCTTTCTTT.

The sample holds one count of this clone. This chain connects TRBV9 to TRBJ1-2; maybe TRBD1 (5 bases). The CDR3 has 15 residues. Germline V gene data show CDR1 as SGDLS and CDR2 as YYNGEE. Trimming shortened V by 0 bases and J by 6 bases, and 15 bases separated the two germline ends. The CDR3 loop reads CASSVERDGGDGYTF. As DNA, the CDR3 is TGTGCCAGCAGCGTAGAGCGGGACGGGGGGGATGGCTACACCTTC.

This chain uses TRBV7-9 with TRBJ1-1, with TRBD1 matching 10 bases. The CDR3 sequence is 14 residues long. Germline V gene data show CDR1 as SEHNR and CDR2 as FQNEAQ (reference sequence). Unmatched junction bases numbered 4, after V lost 4 bases and J lost 5 bases. CDR3 bases: TGTGCCAGCAGCTGGGACAGGGGCGAGACTGAAGCTTTCTTT. Translating it yields CASSWDRGETEAFF.

The chain recombines TRBV5-1 with TRBJ2-4; TRBD1 might be the D (6 bases). There are 14 residues in the CDR3. The germline V gene encodes CDR1 SGHRS and CDR2 YFSETQ. V was trimmed by 4 bases and J by 6 bases, leaving 14 bases between them. The CDR3 coding sequence is TGCGCCAGCAGCCAAGATACAGGGATAAACATTCAGTACTTC. This codes for CASSQDTGINIQYF.

Notes on this clone: Different DNA sequences within this sample yield the same CDR3. The chain combines TRBV28 with TRBJ1-1, with D possibly TRBD1 on 5 matching bases. Deletions cut 2 bases from V and 10 bases from J, with 14 bases between. Germline CDR1 reads MDHEN; CDR2 reads SYDVKM. The CDR3 consists of 13 residues. This CDR3 reads CASSLGQGGRAFF. In nucleotides, the CDR3 is TGTGCCAGCAGTTTAGGGCAGGGCGGTCGAGCTTTCTTT.

The chain combines TRBV30 with TRBJ1-2, with a possible D match to TRBD1 (5 bases). Germline CDR1 and CDR2: GTSNPN and SVGIG (reference sequence). V lost 5 bases to trimming and J lost 12 bases, with 19 bases between them. This CDR3 is 12 amino acids long. CDR3 DNA: TGTGCCTGGGCCCTTCAGGGTCAGATCCACACCTTC. Residues: CAWALQGQIHTF. Full variable domain (remainder filled in from reference TRBV30 and TRBJ1-2): SQTIHQWPATLVQPVGSPLSLECTVEGTSNPNLYWYRQAAGRGLQLLFYSVGIGQISSEVPQNLSASRPQDRQFILSSKKLLLSDSGFYLCAWALQGQIHTFGSGTRLTVV.

V and J are TRBV7-2 and TRBJ2-7, with a weak D call TRBD1 (6 bases). Trimming took off 6 bases at V and 2 bases at J, with 11 bases between the two ends. Germline CDR1 reads SGHTA; CDR2 reads FQGNSA. The CDR3 loop spans 13 amino acids. The CDR3 region has the DNA TGTGCCAGCAGGCCAACAGGGACCTACGAGCAGTACTTC. Amino acids: CASRPTGTYEQYF.

This clone was counted once. V and J are TRBV7-9 and TRBJ2-5; 8 bases match TRBD2. CDR1 is SEHNR, CDR2 FQNEAQ, per germline (reference sequence). The J segment lost 1 base and the V segment lost 5 bases, leaving 3 bases of the junction unmatched. The CDR3 has 14 residues. CDR3 loop: CASSRTSSQETQYF. Written as DNA, the CDR3 is TGTGCCAGCAGCCGGACTAGCTCCCAAGAGACCCAGTACTTC.

The chain combines TRBV7-3 with TRBJ2-7; TRBD2 agrees at 7 bases. Germline V lookup: CDR1 SGHTA, CDR2 FQGTGA. The CDR3 runs 16 residues. V was pared by 0 bases and J by 0 bases, with 5 bases of the junction left unmatched. The chain's CDR3 is CASSLTGGTSSYEQYF. CDR3 DNA sequence: TGTGCCAGCAGCTTAACGGGAGGGACGAGCTCCTACGAGCAGTACTTC.

The chain uses TRBV7-2 and TRBJ1-3; D call uncertain. Germline V gene lookup returns CDR1 SGHTA and CDR2 FQGNSA. The CDR3 consists of 14 residues. Trimming took off 2 bases at V and 0 bases at J, with 5 bases between the two ends. This CDR3 reads CASSLSDSGNTIYF. CDR3 DNA: TGTGCCAGCAGCTTATCAGACTCTGGAAACACCATATATTTT.

J is TRBJ2-2 and V is TRBV4-3; unclear D gene. The CDR3 extends over 13 amino acids. Germline CDR1 is LGHNA and CDR2 is YSLEER. Trimming stripped 0 bases from V and 7 bases from J, with 6 bases between. This CDR3 is CASSQEFLGELFF. CDR3 DNA sequence: TGCGCCAGCAGCCAAGAGTTCCTCGGGGAGCTGTTTTTT.

The chain employs TRBV4-2 and TRBJ1-1; 7 positions agree with TRBD1. Per the germline V gene, CDR1 is LGHNA and CDR2 is YNFKEQ. V trimming: 0 bases; J trimming: 0 bases; junction bases outside the gene matches: 7. CDR3 size: 17 residues. Here the CDR3 DNA reads TGTGCCAGCAGCCAAGATTGGACAGGTGTAGTGAACACTGAAGCTTTCTTT. It encodes CASSQDWTGVVNTEAFF.

The genes are TRBV5-1 and TRBJ2-5; TRBD2 agrees at 11 bases. The junction had 6 bases not matched to a gene; V was cut back by 3 bases and J by 5 bases. The CDR3 runs 15 residues. Germline lookup yields CDR1 SGHRS and CDR2 YFSETQ. CDR3 in amino acids: CASSSLAGGGETQYF. CDR3 coding DNA: TGCGCCAGCAGCTCCCTAGCGGGAGGTGGGGAGACCCAGTACTTC.

The table lists this clone with a count of one. The rearrangement joins TRBV18 to TRBJ1-2; weak D call: TRBD1 (5 bases). V dropped 3 bases and J dropped 5 bases, with 10 bases sitting between them. Looked up from germline, CDR1 is KGHSH and CDR2 is LQKENI. The CDR3 totals 13 residues. The CDR3 reads CASSPDSLYGYTF. DNA of the CDR3: TGTGCCAGCTCACCCGACAGCCTTTATGGCTACACCTTC.

The chain carries TRBV2 and TRBJ1-1; D possibly corresponds to TRBD1 (5 bases). Per the germline V gene, CDR1 is SNHLY and CDR2 is FYNNEI. CDR3 length: 12 residues. Trimming removed 6 bases from V and 1 base from J, with 6 bases in between. In DNA, the CDR3 is TGTGCCAGCAGAGGACAGAACACTGAAGCTTTCTTT. Translated, it gives CASRGQNTEAFF.

The chain joins TRBV7-6 to TRBJ1-1; possibly TRBD1 for D (6 bases). Germline V gives CDR1 SGHVS, CDR2 FNYEAQ. The CDR3 length is 16 residues. Trimming cost V 0 bases and J 5 bases, with 16 bases left between them. The CDR3 DNA reads as TGTGCCAGCAGCTTAGCGGCGGGGGGCGTTGGTACTGAAGCTTTCTTT. Translation: CASSLAAGGVGTEAFF. Supplemented by reference TRBV7-6 and TRBJ1-1, the full variable domain reads GAGVSQSPRYKVTKRGQDVALRCDPISGHVSLYWYRQALGQGPEFLTYFNYEAQQDKSGLPNDRFSAERPEGSISTLTIQRTEQRDSAMYRCASSLAAGGVGTEAFFGQGTRLTVV.

The CDR3 region is CASSLRTENTEAFF. DNA of the CDR3: TGTGCCAGCAGCTTAAGGACAGAGAACACTGAAGCTTTCTTT. This sequence joins TRBV5-4 and TRBJ1-1, with TRBD1 as a possible D gene (6 bases). Trimming cost V 2 bases and J 1 base, with 9 bases left between them. This CDR3 has 14 residues. Germline lookup yields CDR1 SGHNT and CDR2 YYREEE (reference sequence).

The chain combines TRBV10-3 with TRBJ1-2; perhaps TRBD1 as D (6 bases). This CDR3 has 14 amino acids. V was pared by 2 bases and J by 0 bases, with 7 bases between. CDR1 and CDR2 from the germline V gene are ENHRY and SYGVKD. For the CDR3, the DNA is TGTGCCATCAGTGAGAGACAGGCTAACTATGGCTACACCTTC. Amino acids: CAISERQANYGYTF.